The sequence of this TCR beta chain was determined in a study of T cell responses to AZD1222 COVID-19 vaccine. Study-level points and caveats: Increases in Spike-specific TCR breadth and depth were seen after two AZD1222 doses.

CDR3 length: 14 residues. Trimming shortened V by 6 bases and J by 6 bases, and 18 bases separated the two germline ends. Germline V gene lookup returns CDR1 SGHTA and CDR2 FQGNSA. Produced via immunoSEQ multiplex PCR; TCRdb's table is partial and in-frame only. The sample shows 150,000 to 200,000 clones, around 90% of them seen only once. On this clone itself: Antigen specificity is unknown.

Second doses at about 4 or about 12 weeks were pooled. The chain employs TRBV7-2 and TRBJ2-7; tentative D call: TRBD2 (5 bases). Source: peripheral blood, taken 28 days after the second AZD1222 dose. The source is an adult who received the AZD1222 COVID-19 vaccine. DNA of the CDR3: TGTGCCAGCAGTATATGGCCTCACGGAGGCGAGCAGTACTTC. Translated, it gives CASSIWPHGGEQYF.